One T cell receptor beta chain is described in this entry. With a J-beta primer mix and a sample-barcoded 5' primer, a second PCR ran about 7 to 11 cycles. TCRdb recomputed calls from the 5' RACE reads with MiXCR, one row per CDR3 protein. Of hundreds of thousands of distinct CDR3 sequences detected, 40% to 65% appear once; the ten largest clones hold roughly 14%. CDR3 length: 13 residues. V was pared by 6 bases and J by 13 bases, with 19 bases between. The data belong to a study of blood T cells in healthy people across ages. The TCR comes from a woman older than 75 in good health. J is TRBJ2-1 and V is TRBV12-3 or TRBV12-4, with D tentatively TRBD2 (5 bases). The source material was blood. The CDR3 nucleotides are TGTGCCAGCAGAGAGGTGTCTGGGGAGACCCAGTTCTTC. Translating gives CASREVSGETQFF.